This entry lists 14 T cell receptor beta chains sequenced from one sample in a study of CD8 T cells in Susac syndrome. When the RNA was reverse transcribed, random hexamers were used with an input of roughly 0.45 to 1 ug. TCRdb reprocessed the immunoSEQ multiplex PCR reads with MiXCR, giving one entry per CDR3 protein. The data show about 94,000 distinct CDR3 sequences, about 94% seen once. Sequenced sample: CD4+ T cells from PBMCs. All receptors derive from a human donor with Susac syndrome.

The chain recombines TRBV11-3 with TRBJ2-2; 13 positions agree with TRBD2. Trimming removed 4 bases from V and 3 bases from J; junction bases left unmatched: 5. Per the germline V gene, CDR1 is SGHNT and CDR2 is YENEEA. This CDR3 region has 17 residues. DNA of the CDR3: TGTGCCAGCAGCTCCGGACTAGCGGGGGCTCACACCGGGGAGCTGTTTTTT. This sequence encodes CASSSGLAGAHTGELFF.

The chain employs TRBV20-1 and TRBJ2-2, with a tentative D call TRBD1 (6 bases). This CDR3 region has 13 residues. Germline assignment: CDR1 DFQATT and CDR2 SNEGSKA (reference sequence). V lost 5 bases and J lost 4, with 11 bases in between. As DNA, the CDR3 is TGCAGTGCTCGACTCAGGGGCACCGGGGAGCTGTTTTTT. This gives the protein CSARLRGTGELFF.

The gene calls are TRBV4-3 and TRBJ1-2; 7 bases map to TRBD1. The CDR3 covers 14 residues. Germline assignment: CDR1 LGHNA and CDR2 YSLEER. V was pared by 5 bases and J by 4 bases, with 7 bases of the junction left unmatched. This CDR3 is CASSGRGTAYGYTF. In DNA, the CDR3 is TGCGCCAGCAGCGGCCGCGGGACAGCCTATGGCTACACCTTC.

This clonotype was recorded only once. This rearrangement joins TRBV14 to TRBJ1-2; the D gene is possibly TRBD1 (6 bases). The CDR3 contains 12 residues. V was shortened by 4 bases and J by 7 bases, with 10 bases between the two germline ends. CDR1 is SGHDN and CDR2 is FVKESK in the germline V gene. CDR3 sequence reads: CASSLDRRGYTF. The DNA of the CDR3 is TGTGCCAGCAGCCTGGACAGACGTGGCTACACCTTC.

This chain uses TRBV5-1 with TRBJ2-7, with TRBD1 as a possible D gene (6 bases). V shed 4 bases and J shed 2 bases, with 19 bases lying between them. The CDR3 runs 16 residues. Germline-derived CDR1 and CDR2 are SGHRS and YFSETQ. CDR3 bases: TGCGCCAGCAGCCAGCGGACAGACTCGCACCCCTACGAGCAGTACTTC. Its protein product is CASSQRTDSHPYEQYF.

The V gene is TRBV24-1, the J gene TRBJ1-1; D might be TRBD1 (5 bases). Between the trimmed V and J ends, which lost 3 bases and 2 bases, there was a span of 12 bases. The CDR3 runs to 15 residues. CDR1 and CDR2 from the germline V gene are KGHDR and SFDVKD. CDR3 loop: CATSDGGGLNTEAFF. The CDR3 region has the DNA TGTGCCACCAGTGATGGGGGTGGGCTTAACACTGAAGCTTTCTTT.

The chain recombines TRBV9 with TRBJ2-1; 11 bases fit TRBD1. V shed 0 bases and J 8 bases; nucleotides not matched to a gene: 7. The CDR3 is made up of 16 amino acids. Germline V gives CDR1 SGDLS, CDR2 YYNGEE. CDR3 in DNA: TGTGCCAGCAGCGTAGGAATTGGACAGGGGGCGGATGAGCAGTTCTTC. Translating it yields CASSVGIGQGADEQFF.

The chain carries TRBV5-1 and TRBJ1-1; D gene unclear. The V end lost 4 bases, the J end lost 6 bases, and 7 bases lay between the germline ends. Germline CDR1 reads SGHRS; CDR2 reads YFSETQ. The CDR3 length is 11 residues. CDR3 sequence reads: CASSRGSEAFF. CDR3 nucleotide sequence: TGCGCCAGCAGCCGAGGATCTGAAGCTTTCTTT.

This clonotype was counted a single time. The genes are TRBV20-1 and TRBJ1-2; TRBD1 agrees at 8 bases. Germline trimming cut 5 bases from V and 5 bases from J; bases unmatched to any gene: 10. From germline, CDR1 is DFQATT and CDR2 SNEGSKA (reference sequence). The CDR3 is 14 residues long. In nucleotides, the CDR3 is TGCAGTGCTCCTTTCCAGGGGGCAGGTTATGGCTACACCTTC. The encoded protein is CSAPFQGAGYGYTF.

The J gene is TRBJ1-4, the V gene TRBV30; 9 bases map to TRBD1. V lost 3 bases to trimming and J lost 8 bases; unmatched junction nucleotides: 10. CDR3 size: 15 residues. The germline V gene has CDR1 GTSNPN and CDR2 SVGIG (reference sequence). The CDR3 loop reads CAWSLSGTGLEKLFF. Here the CDR3 DNA reads TGTGCCTGGAGCCTCTCCGGGACAGGGCTCGAAAAACTGTTTTTT. The whole variable domain, remainder taken from reference TRBV30 and TRBJ1-4, is SQTIHQWPATLVQPVGSPLSLECTVEGTSNPNLYWYRQAAGRGLQLLFYSVGIGQISSEVPQNLSASRPQDRQFILSSKKLLLSDSGFYLCAWSLSGTGLEKLFFGSGTQLSVL.

The chain recombines TRBV20-1 with TRBJ2-1; 7 bases line up with TRBD1. V trimming: 6 bases; J trimming: 5 bases; junction bases outside the gene matches: 10. Per germline, CDR1 DFQATT and CDR2 SNEGSKA (reference sequence). This CDR3 comprises 14 residues. The CDR3 loop reads CSAHPGQVNNEQFF. CDR3 nucleotide sequence: TGCAGTGCCCATCCCGGACAGGTTAACAATGAGCAGTTCTTC.

The V gene is TRBV3-1, the J gene TRBJ1-4; 9 nucleotides align to TRBD1. V lost 3 bases and J lost 5; bases outside the gene matches: 1. This CDR3 is built from 14 residues. CDR1 is LGHDT, CDR2 YNNKEL, per germline (reference sequence). The CDR3 reads CASSHGTGNEKLFF. CDR3 sequence (DNA): TGTGCCAGCAGCCACGGGACAGGGAATGAAAAACTGTTTTTT.

This clonotype is a singleton in its sample. J is TRBJ2-7 and V is TRBV20-1, with 8 positions matching TRBD1. The CDR3 runs to 15 residues. CDR1 and CDR2 (germline): DFQATT, SNEGSKA (reference sequence). V lost 2 bases to trimming and J lost 3 bases; unmatched junction nucleotides: 9. As DNA, the CDR3 is TGCAGTGCTAGACTTGACAGGGGCAATGGCTACGAGCAGTACTTC. Amino acid sequence: CSARLDRGNGYEQYF.

CDR3 loop: CASSQGDETQYF. The CDR3, as DNA: TGTGCCAGCAGCCAAGGTGACGAGACCCAGTACTTC. V is TRBV3-1 and J is TRBJ2-5; D unresolved. This CDR3 contains 12 residues. V was pared by 1 base and J by 5 bases, with 5 bases between. Per germline, CDR1 LGHDT and CDR2 YNNKEL (reference sequence).